This is a list of T cell receptor beta chains from one sample in a study of human T cells and chemical hapten exposure. Using its own MiXCR run on the RACE reads, TCRdb lists one record per CDR3 protein. The data contain roughly 50,000 distinct CDR3 sequences, around 10% of them singletons. The sample was whole blood, taken in connection with sensitization to the hapten diphenylcyclopropenone (DPC). These receptors were taken from a man between 40 and 49 years old with alopecia areata. Some clones in this sample may be carry-over from other donors' samples. CDR3s include the opening cysteine and the closing phenylalanine or tryptophan. The D gene is left open where the match is weak. Expanded clones are given a class, and other clones once, few, many or no size at all.

TRBJ1-1 | TRBV20-1 | . | few | TGCAGTGCTAGGGGGGGGGCACTTACCATGAACACTGAAGCTTTCTTT | CSARGGALTMNTEAFF
TRBJ1-2 | TRBV4-1 | TRBD1 | few | TGCGCCAGCAGCCAAGAGACAGGGAGGGACTATGGCTACACCTTC | CASSQETGRDYGYTF
TRBJ1-5 | TRBV28 | . | many | TGTGCCAGCAGTTTCCCAATCTTCGATTGGAACAATCAGCCCCAGCATTTT | CASSFPIFDWNNQPQHF
TRBJ1-6 | TRBV20-1 | . | . | TGCAGCCCCACCCGGATGAATTCACCCCTCCACTTT | CSPTRMNSPLHF
TRBJ1-3 | TRBV13 | TRBD1 | few | TGTGCCAGCAGCGCTTTCTCTCAGGGGGATGGACCCGGAAACACCATATATTTT | CASSAFSQGDGPGNTIYF
TRBJ2-3 | TRBV4-2 | . | . | TGTGCCAGCAGCCAAGGAGCGCCTAGCACAGATACGCAGTATTTT | CASSQGAPSTDTQYF
TRBJ2-7 | TRBV6-6 | . | few | TGTGCCAGCAGTTACCAGGGTTCCAAGTCGTTGTACTTC | CASSYQGSKSLYF
TRBJ2-2 | TRBV29-1 | . | many | TGCAGCGCAACAGCGAACACCGGGGAGCTGTTTTTT | CSATANTGELFF
TRBJ2-7 | TRBV9 | . | . | TGTGCCACTCGGGGGAGAGCCGGGGCGGGTGAGCAGTACTTC | CATRGRAGAGEQYF
TRBJ1-1 | TRBV6-6 | TRBD1 | . | TGTGCCAGCAGTTACTCCGGGGGACAGGGGAAAGCTTTCTTT | CASSYSGGQGKAFF
TRBJ2-7 | TRBV7-2 | . | once | TGTGCCAGCAGCTTAAGCAATTACTACGAGCAGTACTTC | CASSLSNYYEQYF
TRBJ1-1 | TRBV11-2 | . | . | TGTGCCAGCAGCTTAGTTGGAGGGAACACTGAAGCTTTCTTT | CASSLVGGNTEAFF
TRBJ1-4 | TRBV7-2 | . | few | TGTGTCAGCAAAAGGGAAGATGAAAAACTGTTTTTT | CVSKREDEKLFF
TRBJ2-2 | TRBV9 | . | . | TGTGCCAGCAGCGGAGGCACCGGGGAGCTGTTTTTT | CASSGGTGELFF
TRBJ2-7 | TRBV28 | . | many | TGTGCCAGCAGTTTACTGGACAATGATGCCTACTACGAGCAGTACTTC | CASSLLDNDAYYEQYF
TRBJ2-2 | TRBV3-1 | TRBD2 | few | TGTGCCAGCAGCCTGATCCCACTAGCGGGAGAGCACGGGGAGCTGTTTTTT | CASSLIPLAGEHGELFF
TRBJ2-2 | TRBV24-1 | . | . | TGTGCCACCAGGTCGTCGGGCACCGGGGAGCTGTTTTTT | CATRSSGTGELFF
TRBJ2-5 | TRBV6-2/TRBV6-3 | . | . | TGTGTCAGCAGCCGAGGGTCTAGTCCCCTTACCGGAGAGACCCAGTACTTC | CVSSRGSSPLTGETQYF
TRBJ2-5 | TRBV15 | . | few | TGTGCCACCAGCAGAGACGAGCGAGAGACCCAGTACTTC | CATSRDERETQYF
TRBJ1-2 | TRBV28 | . | few | TGTGCCAGCAGTTTAAACCCCCCCGGGGGTGGCTACACCTTC | CASSLNPPGGGYTF
TRBJ2-1 | TRBV6-2/TRBV6-3 | . | large | TGTGCCAGCAGTCACGGGAGCGCCGAATACAATGAGCAGTTCTTC | CASSHGSAEYNEQFF
TRBJ1-4 | TRBV7-2 | . | many | TGTGCCAGCAGCCCAAGGGGGTTGGGTAATGAAAAACTGTTTTTT | CASSPRGLGNEKLFF
TRBJ1-1 | TRBV6-4 | . | many | TGTGCCAGCAAGACGGACAGACTGAACACTGAAGCTTTCTTT | CASKTDRLNTEAFF
TRBJ2-1 | TRBV6-5 | TRBD2 | . | TGTGCCAGCACCGGGACTAGCGGGAACAATGAGCAGTTCTTC | CASTGTSGNNEQFF
TRBJ2-7 | TRBV29-1 | . | . | TGCAGCGTTGAAGTTTCATACGAGCAGTACTTC | CSVEVSYEQYF
TRBJ1-1 | TRBV11-1 | . | . | TGTGCCAGCAGCTTACTAGGGGACCGCCGTGAAGCTTTCTTT | CASSLLGDRREAFF
TRBJ2-7 | TRBV12-3/TRBV12-4 | . | many | TGTGCCAGCAGTTTAGGGACAGACTACGAGCAGTACTTC | CASSLGTDYEQYF
TRBJ2-4 | TRBV6-2/TRBV6-3 | TRBD1 | . | TGTGCCAGCAGCCTACAAAAGCGGCCGGGACAGAAAAACATTCAGTACTTC | CASSLQKRPGQKNIQYF
TRBJ2-7 | TRBV20-1 | TRBD2 | . | TGCAGTGCCACAGGGACTAGCCAATACGAGCAGTACTTC | CSATGTSQYEQYF
TRBJ2-2 | TRBV19 | . | . | TGTGCCAGTAGTATAGGAGGGGCAGGTGTGAACACCGGGGAGCTGTTTTTT | CASSIGGAGVNTGELFF
TRBJ1-6 | TRBV30 | TRBD1 | few | TGTGCCTGGAGTGTCGCCGGGACAGGGGGCAATTCACCCCTCCACTTT | CAWSVAGTGGNSPLHF
TRBJ2-3 | TRBV18 | TRBD1 | . | TGTGCCAGCTCACCACCGACTACAGGGGGCGCAGATACGCAGTATTTT | CASSPPTTGGADTQYF
TRBJ2-7 | TRBV28 | TRBD2 | . | TGTGCCAGCAGTTTACTAGCGGGGACTAGCTCCTACGAGCAGTACTTC | CASSLLAGTSSYEQYF
TRBJ1-6 | TRBV6-5 | . | few | TGTGCCAGCAGCCCCGGAGAAAATAATTCACCCCTCCACTTT | CASSPGENNSPLHF
TRBJ2-1 | TRBV20-1 | TRBD2 | few | TGCAGTGCTGAGGTGATAGCGGGAGGACCGTCCTACAATGAGCAGTTCTTC | CSAEVIAGGPSYNEQFF
TRBJ1-6 | TRBV10-2 | TRBD1 | few | TGCGCCAGCGGGGGACAGGGGATGCGTTCACCCCTCCACTTT | CASGGQGMRSPLHF
TRBJ2-1 | TRBV4-3 | TRBD2 | . | TGCGCCAGCAGCCCCCGAAGTGGTCTAGCGGGGGGGGATGAGCAGTTCTTC | CASSPRSGLAGGDEQFF
TRBJ2-7 | TRBV28 | . | . | TGTGCCAGCAGTTTTAAAGTGTCCGAGCAGTACTTC | CASSFKVSEQYF
TRBJ2-7 | TRBV4-3 | . | many | TGCGCCAGCAGCGCTGTTCGGGGGTACGAGCAGTACTTC | CASSAVRGYEQYF
TRBJ1-1 | TRBV20-1 | . | few | TGCAGTGCTAGACTGGGGGGCTTGAACACTGAAGCTTTCTTT | CSARLGGLNTEAFF
TRBJ2-1 | TRBV6-2/TRBV6-3 | . | many | TGTGCCAGCAGTTACTCTCTATCAACCGTCCCCTACAATGAGCAGTTCTTC | CASSYSLSTVPYNEQFF
TRBJ2-5 | TRBV20-1 | TRBD1 | . | TGCAGTGTTCAAACAGGGGTACAAGAGACCCAGTACTTC | CSVQTGVQETQYF
TRBJ2-2 | TRBV11-2 | TRBD1 | many | TGTGCCAGCAGCTCCCCCTCGGACAGGGGGCATACCGGGGAGCTGTTTTTT | CASSSPSDRGHTGELFF
TRBJ1-4 | TRBV5-6 | . | few | TGTGCCAGCAGCTATGCTGGGGGCGTCAATGAAAAACTGTTTTTT | CASSYAGGVNEKLFF
TRBJ2-7 | TRBV28 | . | few | TGTGCCAGCACCTTTCTCGGTTACTACGAGCAGTACTTC | CASTFLGYYEQYF
TRBJ1-3 | TRBV10-3 | . | . | TGTGCCATCAGTGAGGGGGTTGGAAACACCATATATTTT | CAISEGVGNTIYF
TRBJ2-4 | TRBV28 | TRBD1 | few | TGTGCCAGCAGCGGGGGACAGGGTTGGGCCAAAAACATTCAGTACTTC | CASSGGQGWAKNIQYF
TRBJ2-7 | TRBV7-2 | . | once | TGTGCCAGCAGCTCGTCGACGGACTACGAGCAGTACTTC | CASSSSTDYEQYF
TRBJ2-1 | TRBV6-4 | . | . | TGTGCCAGCTCCCCAGGGAGAAATTTGAATGAGCAGTTCTTC | CASSPGRNLNEQFF
TRBJ2-3 | TRBV4-3 | TRBD2 | . | TGCGCCAGCAGCCACGCGGGAGGGCCTATTTATACGCAGTATTTT | CASSHAGGPIYTQYF
TRBJ2-7 | TRBV7-9 | . | few | TGTGCCAGCAGCCCCGACAATAGGGGGTACGAGCAGTACTTC | CASSPDNRGYEQYF
TRBJ2-7 | TRBV18 | TRBD2 | many | TGTGCCAGCTCACCACCGGAGCGGGGATACGAGCAGTACTTC | CASSPPERGYEQYF
TRBJ2-1 | TRBV3-1 | TRBD2 | . | TGTGCCAGCAGCTCACAAACTCCGGGACTAGCGGGAGAGCAGTTCTTC | CASSSQTPGLAGEQFF
TRBJ2-2 | TRBV11-1 | . | . | TGTGCCAGCAGACCGGACAGTTACACCGGGGAGCTGTTTTTT | CASRPDSYTGELFF
TRBJ2-1 | TRBV5-1 | TRBD2 | many | TGCGCCAGCAGCCCGACACGCGGGACTAGCGCCTACAATGAGCAGTTCTTC | CASSPTRGTSAYNEQFF
TRBJ2-3 | TRBV18 | . | many | TGTGCCAGCTCATCGGGACGTAGCACAGATACGCAGTATTTT | CASSSGRSTDTQYF
TRBJ2-3 | TRBV20-1 | . | . | TGCAGTGCCGTAGGGTCCGGGGGGCCGGATACGCAGTATTTT | CSAVGSGGPDTQYF
TRBJ2-7 | TRBV7-2 | TRBD2 | few | TGTGCCAGCAGCTCCCTAGGGACTAGCGGGAGCTACGAGCAGTACTTC | CASSSLGTSGSYEQYF
TRBJ2-7 | TRBV15 | . | few | TGTGCCACCAGCAGAGATCGAGGGGCCAGGGTTGCCTACGAGCAGTACTTC | CATSRDRGARVAYEQYF
TRBJ2-3 | TRBV11-2 | TRBD2 | few | TGTGCCAGCAGCTTAACTAGCGGGGTTAGCACAGATACGCAGTATTTT | CASSLTSGVSTDTQYF